Listed below are T cell receptor beta chains from one sample, sequenced in a study of shared clonotypes between healthy human individuals. Repertoires were generated with immunoSEQ multiplex PCR, while TCRdb's copy carries only in-frame clones and drops some. The table shows about 820,000 clones, with around 93% occurring only once. Sequences were obtained from naive CD8+ T cells sorted from blood. The receptor set was obtained from a man younger than 40 in good health. Each CDR3 is given with its conserved first and last residue. The order of the fields is D gene, CDR3 length, V gene, J gene, clone size, CDR3 DNA, CDR3 protein. D genes are given only for firm matches. Clone size is stated in some rows and not others, as once, few, many or a class when expanded.

>TRBD1|15|TRBV29-1|TRBJ2-1|once
TGCAGCGTTGAAAAAGTGACAGGGGGCCACAATGAGCAGTTCTTC
CSVEKVTGGHNEQFF
>NA|13|TRBV30|TRBJ2-7|NA
TGTGCCTGGAGGCCATCGACGACCTACGAGCAGTACTTC
CAWRPSTTYEQYF
>NA|13|TRBV5-1|TRBJ2-3|NA
TGCGCCAGCAGCGATATACTTGAAGATACGCAGTATTTT
CASSDILEDTQYF
>NA|14|TRBV19|TRBJ2-7|NA
TGTGCCAGTAGTATGACGGGAGTCTCCTACGAGCAGTACTTC
CASSMTGVSYEQYF
>NA|17|TRBV7-6|TRBJ1-4|NA
TGTGCCAGCAGCTTGGAAAGTACCACCACAACTAATGAAAAACTGTTTTTT
CASSLESTTTTNEKLFF
>NA|11|TRBV6-1|TRBJ2-1|NA
TGTGCCAGCAGTGAAGGAAATGAACAGTTCTTC
CASSEGNEQFF
>NA|16|TRBV4-3|TRBJ2-7|NA
TGCGCCAGCAGCCAAGGGAGGCAGGGGGGGACCTACGAGCAGTACTTC
CASSQGRQGGTYEQYF
>NA|14|TRBV12-5|TRBJ2-1|once
TGTGCTAGTGGTTTAGGGACATCGTACAATGAGCAGTTCTTC
CASGLGTSYNEQFF
>NA|15|TRBV6-5|TRBJ2-1|NA
TGTGCCAGCAGTTACGGGGCCTCCCCCTGGAATGAGCAGTTCTTC
CASSYGASPWNEQFF
>TRBD1|14|TRBV27|TRBJ1-2|NA
TGTGCCAGCAGCCCCGGGACAGGGGTGTATGGCTACACCTTC
CASSPGTGVYGYTF
>NA|12|TRBV7-6|TRBJ2-3|NA
TGTGCCAGCAGCTCGATCACAGATACGCAGTATTTT
CASSSITDTQYF
>TRBD2|16|TRBV27|TRBJ2-7|NA
TGTGCCAGCAGTTTAAAGGGACTAGCGGTAGCCTACGAGCAGTACTTC
CASSLKGLAVAYEQYF
>NA|14|TRBV27|TRBJ1-5|NA
TGTGCCAGCAGTTTTACCGGGCGGGCTCGGCCCCAGCATTTT
CASSFTGRARPQHF
>NA|15|TRBV7-9|TRBJ1-1|NA
TGTGCCAGCAGCTTGACAGAGCCCATGAACACTGAAGCTTTCTTT
CASSLTEPMNTEAFF
>TRBD1|17|TRBV27|TRBJ2-5|NA
TGTGCCAGCAGCCATTCCACTCGGGACAGCGGCCAAGAGACCCAGTACTTC
CASSHSTRDSGQETQYF
>NA|16|TRBV7-9|TRBJ2-7|NA
TGTGCCAGCAGCTTAATAGTTGCGGGTGGGACCTACGAGCAGTACTTC
CASSLIVAGGTYEQYF
>NA|15|TRBV9|TRBJ2-1|NA
TGTGCCAGCAGCGCCAGCGGTAACTCCTACAATGAGCAGTTCTTC
CASSASGNSYNEQFF